The 17 T cell receptor beta chains below come from one sample, sequenced in a study of Ad26.COV2.S vaccination and SARS-CoV-2 variants (dated by TCRdb to the early 2020s). Read against the paper, the sample's treatment or condition label means: some 20 received Ad26.COV2.S at low or high dose, single or two shots; roughly five received placebo; per-sample allocation not given. Repertoires of vaccine and placebo recipients were sequenced from samples taken on day 63 after the first injection. The library was produced with the immunoSEQ multiplex PCR assay. Held by TCRdb, this immuneACCESS table contains in-frame sequences only and omits some clones. Under half of the omission traces to an unresolved V gene where checked; the cause of the rest is unknown. The sample table holds about 370,000 clones, of which around 85% were seen once. Under 4% of the sample goes to the ten largest clones. The specimen was peripheral blood, collected in a trial of Ad26.COV2.S vaccine versus placebo. Receptor source: a person between 18 and 65 years old who received the Ad26.COV2.S COVID-19 vaccine or a placebo.

V and J are TRBV20-1 and TRBJ2-3; 7 bases map to TRBD1. Germline V gene lookup returns CDR1 DFQATT and CDR2 SNEGSKA (reference sequence). V was clipped by 1 base and J by 9 bases; unmatched bases: 1. The CDR3 has 11 residues. The CDR3: CSARGQGTQYF. The CDR3 DNA sequence: TGCAGTGCTAGAGGACAGGGCACGCAGTATTTT.

This chain uses TRBV28 with TRBJ2-7, with TRBD2 matching 7 bases. J gave up 3 bases and V 2 bases, and 4 bases lay outside the gene matches. The CDR3 has 14 amino acids. Germline V gene sequence: CDR1 MDHEN, CDR2 SYDVKM. Here the CDR3 reads CASSLVGTNYEQYF. As DNA, the CDR3 is TGTGCCAGCAGTTTAGTCGGGACTAACTACGAGCAGTACTTC. Filled out from reference TRBV28 and TRBJ2-7, the complete variable domain reads DVKVTQSSRYLVKRTGEKVFLECVQDMDHENMFWYRQDPGLGLRLIYFSYDVKMKEKGDIPEGYSVSREKKERFSLILESASTNQTSMYLCASSLVGTNYEQYFGPGTRLTVT.

The chain recombines TRBV6-5 with TRBJ1-1; D is perhaps TRBD1 (6 bases). There are 15 residues in the CDR3. In germline, CDR1 is MNHEY, CDR2 SVGAGI. V lost 0 bases and J lost 5, with 13 bases in between. The CDR3, as DNA: TGTGCCAGCAGTTACTCAACAGGGAGAAAGACTGAAGCTTTCTTT. Amino acid sequence: CASSYSTGRKTEAFF.

The rearrangement uses TRBV5-1 and TRBJ2-5, with 9 bases that match TRBD2. The CDR3 loop spans 15 amino acids. Looked up from germline, CDR1 is SGHRS and CDR2 is YFSETQ. With 5 bases clipped from V and 2 bases from J, the junction kept 7 bases outside the gene matches. The CDR3 here is CASRGSGGLQETQYF. As DNA, the CDR3 is TGCGCCAGCAGAGGAAGCGGGGGGCTTCAAGAGACCCAGTACTTC.

Turning to this clone: The sample has other DNA sequences that encode this CDR3 too. V usage is TRBV9 and J usage is TRBJ1-2, with TRBD1 as a possible D gene (6 bases). CDR3 length: 13 residues. The germline V gene encodes CDR1 SGDLS and CDR2 YYNGEE. The germline V and J ends were trimmed by 0 bases and 8 bases, with 11 bases remaining between them. The CDR3, as DNA: TGTGCCAGCAGCGTAGAGACAGGTCACGGCTACACCTTC. It yields the protein CASSVETGHGYTF.

The rearrangement links TRBV13 to TRBJ2-1; 8 bases align to TRBD2. The J segment lost 9 bases and the V segment lost 6 bases, leaving 7 bases of the junction unmatched. CDR1 and CDR2 (germline): PRHDT, FYEKMQ (reference sequence). The CDR3 has 13 residues. In nucleotides, the CDR3 is TGTGCCAGCAGGAGCGGGGGAGGCGGTGAGCAGTTCTTC. It is translated as CASRSGGGGEQFF.

This chain joins TRBV5-1 and TRBJ1-4; D gene ambiguous. This CDR3 has 13 amino acids. Germline CDR1 SGHRS, CDR2 YFSETQ. Trimming left V 2 bases short and J 5 bases short, with 7 bases between. The CDR3 DNA reads TGCGCCAGCAGCTTCCAGAGAAATGAAAAACTGTTTTTT. The encoded protein is CASSFQRNEKLFF.

This clone was seen a few times. V usage is TRBV27 and J usage is TRBJ1-1, with TRBD1 identical over 8 bases. The germline V gene has CDR1 MNHEY and CDR2 SMNVEV (reference sequence). This CDR3 spans 20 amino acids. J gave up 0 bases and V 5 bases, and 20 bases lay outside the gene matches. The CDR3 reads CASSNSYRGNLIPMNTEAFF. CDR3 nucleotide sequence: TGTGCCAGCAGTAATTCCTACAGGGGGAACCTCATACCCATGAACACTGAAGCTTTCTTT.

The chain joins TRBV4-2 to TRBJ2-3; TRBD2 aligns across 11 bases. The germline gives CDR1 LGHNA, CDR2 YNFKEQ. This CDR3 is 16 amino acids long. V gave up 5 bases and J gave up 3 bases; unmatched junction bases: 7. The CDR3, as DNA: TGTGCCAGCAGCTTGACTAGCGGGGTAGTAACAGATACGCAGTATTTT. This translates into CASSLTSGVVTDTQYF.

The chain carries TRBV9 and TRBJ2-7, with 7 bases fitting TRBD2. The junction had 3 bases not matched to a gene; V was cut back by 3 bases and J by 0 bases. The germline V gene has CDR1 SGDLS and CDR2 YYNGEE. The CDR3 length is 14 residues. CDR3 DNA: TGTGCCAGCAGCGCCGGGACTACCTCCTACGAGCAGTACTTC. It encodes CASSAGTTSYEQYF.

V usage is TRBV4-3 and J usage is TRBJ1-2, with D tentatively TRBD1 (6 bases). Germline-derived CDR1 and CDR2 are LGHNA and YSLEER. The length of the CDR3 is 16 residues. Trimming left V 0 bases short and J 8 bases short, with 19 bases between. In DNA, the CDR3 is TGCGCCAGCAGCCAAGATGAGCAGGGGAGGCCGAGGGGCTACACCTTC. As protein: CASSQDEQGRPRGYTF.

Only one count was recorded for this clone. The chain combines TRBV25-1 with TRBJ2-1, with 8 bases aligning to TRBD1. Per the germline V gene, CDR1 is MGHDK and CDR2 is SYGVNS. J lost 4 bases, V lost 3 bases, and 2 bases had no gene match. CDR3 length equals 14 residues. In DNA, the CDR3 is TGTGCCAGCAGTGACAGGGGGCTGTACAATGAGCAGTTCTTC. Its protein is CASSDRGLYNEQFF.

This chain links TRBV5-1 with TRBJ2-7; D might be TRBD1 or TRBD2, each matching 5 bases. With 4 bases removed from V and 2 bases from J, the gap between germline ends came to 13 bases. CDR3 length: 14 residues. Germline CDR1 reads SGHRS; CDR2 reads YFSETQ. DNA for the CDR3: TGCGCCAGCAGCCAGGGACCGCACCCCTACGAGCAGTACTTC. Its protein product is CASSQGPHPYEQYF. The full variable domain, rest sourced from reference TRBV5-1 and TRBJ2-7, is KAGVTQTPRYLIKTRGQQVTLSCSPISGHRSVSWYQQTPGQGLQFLFEYFSETQRNKGNFPGRFSGRQFSNSRSEMNVSTLELGDSALYLCASSQGPHPYEQYFGPGTRLTVT.

This clone has only one observation. The V and J genes are TRBV5-1 and TRBJ2-6, with D uncertain. V was pared by 5 bases and J by 4 bases, with 10 bases between. The CDR3 is made up of 14 amino acids. Germline CDR1 reads SGHRS; CDR2 reads YFSETQ. CDR3 in amino acids: CASRIYSGANVLTF. The CDR3 nucleotides read TGCGCCAGCAGAATTTACTCCGGGGCCAACGTCCTGACTTTC.

This clone was recorded a few times. The chain couples TRBV6-1 to TRBJ1-1; unclear D gene. V lost 1 base and J lost 6, with 6 bases in between. The CDR3 consists of 12 residues. Per the germline V gene, CDR1 is MNHNS and CDR2 is SASEGT. The CDR3 sequence is CASSEVVAEAFF. The DNA for the CDR3 is TGTGCCAGCAGTGAAGTGGTCGCTGAAGCTTTCTTT.

This clone was counted a few times. The rearrangement uses TRBV19 and TRBJ1-2, with D hard to call. The CDR3 totals 15 residues. Germline V gene sequence: CDR1 LNHDA, CDR2 SQIVND (reference sequence). The V end lost 5 bases, the J end lost 0 bases, and 13 bases lay between the germline ends. CDR3 region: CASSDRTDANYGYTF. As DNA, the CDR3 is TGTGCCAGTAGTGACCGGACGGACGCTAACTATGGCTACACCTTC.

The chain recombines TRBV2 with TRBJ1-1; the D gene is possibly TRBD1 (6 bases). The CDR3 covers 14 residues. CDR1 SNHLY and CDR2 FYNNEI come from the germline V gene. Trimming pared 6 bases from V and 0 bases from J, leaving 11 bases between. CDR3 amino acids: CASRQQGMNTEAFF. The CDR3 DNA follows: TGTGCCAGCAGACAGCAGGGGATGAACACTGAAGCTTTCTTT. Full variable domain (outside the CDR3, taken from reference TRBV2 and TRBJ1-1): EPEVTQTPSHQVTQMGQEVILRCVPISNHLYFYWYRQILGQKVEFLVSFYNNEISEKSEIFDDQFSVERPDGSNFTLKIRSTKLEDSAMYFCASRQQGMNTEAFFGQGTRLTVV.